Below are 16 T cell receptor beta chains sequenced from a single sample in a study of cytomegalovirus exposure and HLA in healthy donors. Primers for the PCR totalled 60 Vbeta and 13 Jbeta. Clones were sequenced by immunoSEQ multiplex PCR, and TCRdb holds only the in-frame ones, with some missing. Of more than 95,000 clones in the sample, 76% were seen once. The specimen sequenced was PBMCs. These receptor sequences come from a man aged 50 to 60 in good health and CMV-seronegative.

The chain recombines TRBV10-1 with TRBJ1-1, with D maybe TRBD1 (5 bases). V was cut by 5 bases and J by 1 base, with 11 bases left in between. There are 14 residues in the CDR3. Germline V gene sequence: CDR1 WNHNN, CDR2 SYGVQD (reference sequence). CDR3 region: CASSPSGGNTEAFF. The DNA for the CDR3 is TGCGCCAGCAGTCCCTCGGGGGGGAACACTGAAGCTTTCTTT.

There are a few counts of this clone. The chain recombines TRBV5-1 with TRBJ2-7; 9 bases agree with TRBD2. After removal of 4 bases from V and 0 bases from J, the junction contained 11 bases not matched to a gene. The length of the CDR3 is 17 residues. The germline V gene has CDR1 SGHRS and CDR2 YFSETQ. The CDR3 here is CASSPAFTSGHSYEQYF. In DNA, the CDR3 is TGCGCCAGCAGCCCGGCTTTTACTAGCGGGCACTCCTACGAGCAGTACTTC.

The CDR3 bases are TGTGCCAGCAGTGAGCGATTAGCCAAAAACATTCAGTACTTC. The encoded protein is CASSERLAKNIQYF. This chain connects TRBV2 to TRBJ2-4; D remains unclear. CDR1 is SNHLY and CDR2 is FYNNEI in the germline V gene. Trimming removed 3 bases from V and 0 bases from J, with 6 bases in between. This CDR3 has 14 residues.

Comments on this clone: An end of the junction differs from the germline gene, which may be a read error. The CDR3 region is CSSSLPGTVETQYF. Written as DNA, the CDR3 is TGTTCCAGCAGCCTCCCCGGGACAGTGGAGACCCAGTACTTC. The chain combines TRBV7-9 with TRBJ2-5; 7 bases are shared with TRBD1. Germline assignment: CDR1 SEHNR and CDR2 FQNEAQ (reference sequence). This CDR3 region has 14 residues.

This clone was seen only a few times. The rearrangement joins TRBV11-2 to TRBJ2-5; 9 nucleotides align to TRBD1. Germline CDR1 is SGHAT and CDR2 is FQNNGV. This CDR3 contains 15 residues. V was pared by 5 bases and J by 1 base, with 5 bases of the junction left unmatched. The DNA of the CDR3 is TGTGCCAGCAGCGTGGGGGACAGGGCCCAAGAGACCCAGTACTTC. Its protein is CASSVGDRAQETQYF.

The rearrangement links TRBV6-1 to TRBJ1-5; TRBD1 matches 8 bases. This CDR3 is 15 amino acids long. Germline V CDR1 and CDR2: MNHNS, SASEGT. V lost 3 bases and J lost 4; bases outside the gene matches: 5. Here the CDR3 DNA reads TGTGCCAGCAGTGACCCGGGACAGGTAAATCAGCCCCAGCATTTT. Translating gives CASSDPGQVNQPQHF.

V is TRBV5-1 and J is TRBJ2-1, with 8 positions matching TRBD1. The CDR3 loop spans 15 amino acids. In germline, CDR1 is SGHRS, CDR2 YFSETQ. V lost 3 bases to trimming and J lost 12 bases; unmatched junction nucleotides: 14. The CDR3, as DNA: TGCGCCAGCAGCTCCATCGAGACAGGGGCCGAGCTGCAGTTCTTC. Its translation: CASSSIETGAELQFF.

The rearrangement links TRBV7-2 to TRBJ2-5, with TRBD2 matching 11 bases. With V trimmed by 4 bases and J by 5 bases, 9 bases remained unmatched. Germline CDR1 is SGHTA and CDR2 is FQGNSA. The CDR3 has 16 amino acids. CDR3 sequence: CASSSRTSGFVETQYF. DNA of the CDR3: TGTGCCAGCAGCTCAAGGACTAGCGGGTTCGTGGAGACCCAGTACTTC.

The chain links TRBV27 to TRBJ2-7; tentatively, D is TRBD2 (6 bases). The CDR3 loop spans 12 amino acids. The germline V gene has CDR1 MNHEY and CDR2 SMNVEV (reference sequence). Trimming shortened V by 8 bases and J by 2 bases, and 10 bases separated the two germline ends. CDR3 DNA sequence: TGTGCCAGCCACGGACTAACCTACGAGCAGTACTTC. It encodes CASHGLTYEQYF.

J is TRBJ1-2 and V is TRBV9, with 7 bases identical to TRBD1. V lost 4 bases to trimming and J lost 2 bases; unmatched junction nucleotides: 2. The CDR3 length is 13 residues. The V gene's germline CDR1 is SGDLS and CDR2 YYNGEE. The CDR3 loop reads CASSMTGNYGYTF. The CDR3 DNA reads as TGTGCCAGCAGCATGACAGGGAACTATGGCTACACCTTC.

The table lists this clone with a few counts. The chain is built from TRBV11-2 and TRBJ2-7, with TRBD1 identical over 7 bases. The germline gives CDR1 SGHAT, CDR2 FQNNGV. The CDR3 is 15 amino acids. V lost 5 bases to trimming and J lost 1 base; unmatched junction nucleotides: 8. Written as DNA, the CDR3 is TGTGCCAGCAGCCTAGCAGGGGGTTTTTCCTACGAGCAGTACTTC. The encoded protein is CASSLAGGFSYEQYF.

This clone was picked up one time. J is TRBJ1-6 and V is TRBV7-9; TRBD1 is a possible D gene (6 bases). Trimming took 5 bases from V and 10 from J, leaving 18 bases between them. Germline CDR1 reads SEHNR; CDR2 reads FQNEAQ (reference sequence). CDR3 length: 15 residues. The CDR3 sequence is CASSVQGYDDSPLHF. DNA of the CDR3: TGTGCCAGCAGCGTACAGGGTTATGACGACTCACCCCTCCACTTT.

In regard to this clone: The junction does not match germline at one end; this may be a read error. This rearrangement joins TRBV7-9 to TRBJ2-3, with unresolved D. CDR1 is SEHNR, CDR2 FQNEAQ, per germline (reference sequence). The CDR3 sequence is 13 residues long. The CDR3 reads CSSSLEATDTQYF. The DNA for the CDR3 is TGTTCCAGCAGCTTAGAAGCAACAGATACGCAGTATTTT.

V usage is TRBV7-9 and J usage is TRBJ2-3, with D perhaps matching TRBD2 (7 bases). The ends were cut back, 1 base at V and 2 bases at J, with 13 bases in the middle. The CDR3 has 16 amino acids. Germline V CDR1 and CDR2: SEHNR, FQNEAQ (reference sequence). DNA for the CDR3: TGTGCCAGCAGCTTAGGGGTGGGGGGGCCCACAGATACGCAGTATTTT. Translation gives CASSLGVGGPTDTQYF.

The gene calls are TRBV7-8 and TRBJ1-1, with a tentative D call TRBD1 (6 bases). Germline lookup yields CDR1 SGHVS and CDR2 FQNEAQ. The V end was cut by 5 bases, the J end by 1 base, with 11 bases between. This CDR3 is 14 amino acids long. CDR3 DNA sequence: TGTGCCAGCAGCCGGACAGTCCCGAACACTGAAGCTTTCTTT. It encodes CASSRTVPNTEAFF.

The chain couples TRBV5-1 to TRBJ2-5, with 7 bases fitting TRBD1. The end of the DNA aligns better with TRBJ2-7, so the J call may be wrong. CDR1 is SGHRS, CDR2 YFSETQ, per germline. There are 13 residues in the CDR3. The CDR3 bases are TGCGCCAGCAGCCCGGGACAGTACTACGAGCAGTACTTC. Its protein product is CASSPGQYYEQYF.